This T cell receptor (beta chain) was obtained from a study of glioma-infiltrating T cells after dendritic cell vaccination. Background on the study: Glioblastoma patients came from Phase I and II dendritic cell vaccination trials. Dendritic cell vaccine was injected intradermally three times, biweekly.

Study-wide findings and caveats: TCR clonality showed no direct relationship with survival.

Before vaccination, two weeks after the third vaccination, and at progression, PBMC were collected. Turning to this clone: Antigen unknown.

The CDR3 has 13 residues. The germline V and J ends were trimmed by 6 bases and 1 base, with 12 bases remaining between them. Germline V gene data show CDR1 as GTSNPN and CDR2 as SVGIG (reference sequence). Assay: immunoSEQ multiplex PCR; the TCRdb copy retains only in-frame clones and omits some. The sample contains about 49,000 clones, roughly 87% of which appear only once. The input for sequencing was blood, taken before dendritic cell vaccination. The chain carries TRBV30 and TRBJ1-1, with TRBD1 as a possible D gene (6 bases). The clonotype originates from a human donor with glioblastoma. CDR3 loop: CACSTGRNTEAFF. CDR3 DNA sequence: TGTGCCTGTTCCACAGGGAGGAACACTGAAGCTTTCTTT.